This T cell receptor beta chain was profiled in a study of spatial heterogeneity in lung cancer. Study background: Alpha-chain detections were consistently fewer than beta-chain detections among the sequences. For tumor regions, TCR transcript counts showed a strong correlation with a T cell module score derived from matched bulk RNA-seq.

This clonotype is labeled medium-sized (0.01 to 0.1%). Antigen specificity is unknown. One entry per CDR3 protein, called by TCRdb with MiXCR from the 5' RACE reads. Of a few thousand distinct CDR3 sequences listed, more than 7.5% are singletons. Time point of the sample: sample taken at primary tumor resection. The donors, 72 patients with untreated early-stage non-small cell lung cancer, provided the samples. The sequenced material consisted of unsorted whole RNA from tumor, nontumor lung or frozen PBMC. Overall study results and limits: For expanded intratumoral alpha and beta TCRs, counts tracked tumor mutation counts.

This receptor was obtained from a female donor with early-stage non-small cell lung cancer. This specimen consisted of lung tumor tissue, obtained at surgery.

CDR3 nucleotides: TGTGCCAGCAGCTTAGGCGCGGGGCGGGTTACGCAGTATTTT. This translates into CASSLGAGRVTQYF. This chain joins TRBV7-2 and TRBJ2-3, with a tentative D call TRBD2 (6 bases). From germline, CDR1 is SGHTA and CDR2 FQGNSA. The V gene lost 1 base and the J gene lost 8 bases, with 13 bases spanning the gap. This CDR3 has 14 amino acids.